These 10 T cell receptor beta chains originate from one sample sequenced in a study of shared clonotypes between healthy human individuals. Method: immunoSEQ multiplex PCR; TCRdb's copy keeps in-frame clones and lacks some. The repertoire holds about 480,000 clones, with 75% to 80% as singletons. Specimen: PBMCs. The origin of the receptors is a woman aged 40 to 55 in good health. Some clones in this sample may be carry-over from other donors' samples.

The rearrangement uses TRBV19 and TRBJ2-7; tentatively, D is TRBD1 (6 bases). CDR1 and CDR2 (germline): LNHDA, SQIVND (reference sequence). The CDR3 loop spans 15 amino acids. Trimming pared 8 bases from V and 4 bases from J, leaving 21 bases between. CDR3 residues: CASSPGQTFSYEQYF. The CDR3 bases are TGTGCCAGTTCCCCGGGACAAACTTTTTCTTACGAGCAGTACTTC. Together with reference TRBV19 and TRBJ2-7, the CDR3 gives the full variable domain: DGGITQSPKYLFRKEGQNVTLSCEQNLNHDAMYWYRQDPGQGLRLIYYSQIVNDFQKGDIAEGYSVSREKKESFPLTVTSAQKNPTAFYLCASSPGQTFSYEQYFGPGTRLTVT.

The J gene is TRBJ1-1, the V gene TRBV6-1, with D maybe TRBD1 (5 bases). Germline-derived CDR1 and CDR2 are MNHNS and SASEGT. The V end was cut by 5 bases, the J end by 6 bases, with 13 bases between. The CDR3 runs to 13 residues. CDR3 in amino acids: CASSYPRDSEAFF. CDR3 sequence (DNA): TGTGCCAGCAGTTATCCCAGGGACTCTGAAGCTTTCTTT.

The genes are TRBV10-1 and TRBJ2-2; 8 bases are a match to TRBD2. The CDR3 contains 14 residues. Germline V CDR1 and CDR2: WNHNN, SYGVQD (reference sequence). After removal of 10 bases from V and 6 bases from J, the junction contained 10 bases not matched to a gene. The CDR3 DNA follows: TGCGCCACCCGAGCGGGAGAAAGGGCCGGGGAGCTGTTTTTT. It encodes CATRAGERAGELFF.

CDR3 amino acids: CASSLARDRGYNEQFF. In nucleotides, the CDR3 is TGTGCCAGCAGCTTAGCTCGGGACAGGGGGTACAATGAGCAGTTCTTC. J is TRBJ2-1 and V is TRBV7-8, with 11 nucleotides matching TRBD1. The V segment lost 0 bases and the J segment 4 bases; nucleotides outside the gene matches: 2. Germline-derived CDR1 and CDR2 are SGHVS and FQNEAQ. CDR3 length equals 16 residues.

This clone appeared a few times. The chain carries TRBV28 and TRBJ1-1, with D maybe TRBD1 (5 bases). Trimming left V 7 bases short and J 7 bases short, with 13 bases between. Germline V gives CDR1 MDHEN, CDR2 SYDVKM. The CDR3 extends over 12 amino acids. CDR3 in DNA: TGTGCCAGCAATCAGTCGGGGGATGAAGCTTTCTTT. Amino acids: CASNQSGDEAFF. Supplemented by reference TRBV28 and TRBJ1-1, the full variable domain reads DVKVTQSSRYLVKRTGEKVFLECVQDMDHENMFWYRQDPGLGLRLIYFSYDVKMKEKGDIPEGYSVSREKKERFSLILESASTNQTSMYLCASNQSGDEAFFGQGTRLTVV.

This clone was seen a handful of times. Other DNA sequences in the same sample also yield this CDR3. The V and J genes are TRBV19 and TRBJ2-3, with 7 bases lining up with TRBD2. Germline loops: CDR1 LNHDA, CDR2 SQIVND (reference sequence). V shed 6 bases and J 7 bases; nucleotides not matched to a gene: 10. CDR3 size: 14 residues. This CDR3 is CASSMGGTLHTQYF. Written as DNA, the CDR3 is TGTGCCAGTAGCATGGGGGGGACTCTTCATACGCAGTATTTT.

The chain carries TRBV4-1 and TRBJ2-2, with TRBD2 identical over 10 bases. The CDR3 has 16 residues. Losses at the gene ends were 1 base for V and 4 bases for J; bases not matched to a gene: 3. CDR1 is MGHRA, CDR2 YSYEKL, per germline. CDR3 sequence: CASSQVSSGSTGELFF. The CDR3 DNA follows: TGCGCCAGCAGCCAAGTTTCTAGCGGGAGCACCGGGGAGCTGTTTTTT.

The chain uses TRBV21-1 and TRBJ1-6. TRBV21-1 is a known pseudogene. The CDR3 sequence is 16 residues long. The chain's CDR3 is CASSKVSLGLNSPLHF. The CDR3, as DNA: TGTGCCAGCAGCAAAGTTTCTCTCGGCCTTAATTCACCCCTCCACTTT.

The chain is built from TRBV9 and TRBJ2-5; TRBD2 agrees at 8 bases. Unmatched junction bases numbered 13, after V lost 4 bases and J lost 2 bases. The CDR3 covers 17 residues. The germline CDR1 and CDR2 sequences are SGDLS and YYNGEE. This CDR3 reads CASSPRAGELAQETQYF. The CDR3 nucleotides are TGTGCCAGCAGCCCCCGAGCGGGAGAATTGGCGCAAGAGACCCAGTACTTC.

This clone was found many times. This chain uses TRBV7-8 with TRBJ1-1; D gene ambiguous. The CDR3 extends over 12 amino acids. The germline CDR1 and CDR2 sequences are SGHVS and FQNEAQ. Trimming pared 1 base from V and 7 bases from J, leaving 7 bases between. This CDR3 reads CASSLDGGEAFF. The DNA for the CDR3 is TGTGCCAGCAGCTTAGACGGAGGTGAAGCTTTCTTT.